The present T cell receptor beta chain was sequenced within a study of blood T cell repertoires in COVID-19. Study context: Italy, Spain and the United States were the sources of the convalescent and acute COVID-19 samples. PBMCs, B-cell-depleted T cells, or T cells provided the cDNA or gDNA that made up the material.

Per the authors' pipeline: By means of reference gene primer amplification, nucleated cell counts were estimated. Assay used: immunoSEQ multiplex PCR; TCRdb lists only in-frame clones, some missing. V, J and clone size are taken as reported in that table, and D and trimming were inferred from the DNA itself. This sample has roughly 130,000 clones, with around 79% found just once. From germline, CDR1 is SNHLY and CDR2 FYNNEI. The CDR3 consists of 15 residues. V lost 9 bases, J lost 0 bases, and 15 bases lay in between. While infection was still active, Seattle patients were enrolled and then followed longitudinally.

The V call is TRBV2, the J call TRBJ1-3; TRBD1 is a possible D gene (5 bases). The clonotype comes from a woman between 65 and 79 years old with COVID-19, enrolled during active disease. The source material was peripheral blood. CDR3 sequence (DNA): TGTGCCAGTTGGGGCGTCCGCGGCTCTGGAAACACCATATATTTT. Translating it yields CASWGVRGSGNTIYF.